One sample yielded the 6 T cell receptor beta chains listed below, sequenced in a study of blood T cells in healthy people across ages. Alongside a J-beta primer mix, a sample-barcoded 5' primer served in a second PCR lasting roughly 6 to 11 cycles. TCRdb passed the 5' RACE reads through MiXCR, listing each CDR3 protein once. This sample has 1.5 million to 2 million distinct CDR3 sequences, with 25% to 30% found just once. The sequenced material came from blood. The receptors were sampled from a woman in her twenties or thirties in good health.

In its sample, this clonotype was seen many times. The V gene is TRBV5-5, the J gene TRBJ1-2, with TRBD1 matching over 7 bases. CDR1 and CDR2 from the germline V gene are SGHKS and YYEKEE (reference sequence). Trimming took 4 bases from V and 0 from J; bases not matched to a gene: 6. The length of the CDR3 is 15 residues. The CDR3 here is CASSQQGSANYGYTF. Here the CDR3 DNA reads TGTGCCAGCAGCCAACAGGGGTCGGCTAACTATGGCTACACCTTC.

The genes are TRBV20-1 and TRBJ1-6; D is ambiguous. The CDR3 loop spans 13 amino acids. Germline CDR1 DFQATT, CDR2 SNEGSKA (reference sequence). V shed 3 bases and J shed 10 bases, with 13 bases lying between them. CDR3 loop: CSASVQMGSPLHF. CDR3 DNA sequence: TGCAGTGCTAGCGTCCAGATGGGCTCACCCCTCCACTTT.

This clonotype turned up a few times. This rearrangement joins TRBV20-1 to TRBJ2-7; 11 bases align to TRBD2. J gave up 3 bases and V 8 bases, and 12 bases lay outside the gene matches. CDR1 and CDR2 from the germline V gene are DFQATT and SNEGSKA (reference sequence). The CDR3 is made up of 15 amino acids. The CDR3 here is CSCLDSGRADYEQYF. As DNA, the CDR3 is TGCAGTTGTCTTGATAGCGGGAGGGCCGACTACGAGCAGTACTTC.

This clonotype showed up many times. The rearrangement joins TRBV14 to TRBJ2-7; 13 nucleotides match TRBD2. This CDR3 comprises 15 residues. With V trimmed by 4 bases and J by 4 bases, 4 bases remained unmatched. The germline V gene has CDR1 SGHDN and CDR2 FVKESK. Written as DNA, the CDR3 is TGTGCCAGCAGCCCCTGGACTAGCGGGAGTTACGAGCAGTACTTC. Its protein is CASSPWTSGSYEQYF.

V usage is TRBV7-2 and J usage is TRBJ2-7; tentative D call: TRBD1 (6 bases). V lost 4 bases, J lost 0 bases, and 13 bases lay in between. This CDR3 region has 15 residues. CDR1 and CDR2 from the germline V gene are SGHTA and FQGNSA. CDR3 protein: CASSSDSRSSYEQYF. In DNA form, the CDR3 reads TGTGCCAGCAGCTCGGACAGTAGGAGCTCCTACGAGCAGTACTTC.

V and J are TRBV20-1 and TRBJ1-2, with TRBD1 matching over 9 bases. The CDR3 runs 13 residues. Germline assignment: CDR1 DFQATT and CDR2 SNEGSKA (reference sequence). V was clipped by 5 bases and J by 6 bases; unmatched bases: 7. CDR3 protein: CSAYPGQGDGYTF. The CDR3 nucleotides read TGCAGTGCTTACCCGGGACAGGGCGATGGCTACACCTTC.